These 31 T cell receptor beta chains originate from one sample sequenced in a study of CXCR3-negative and CXCR3-positive naive CD8 T cells. Points from the study as a whole: TRB CDR3 hydrophobicity was greater in CXCR3-positive naive cells than in CXCR3-negative naive cells.

All TRB cDNA libraries came from 5' RACE performed with UMI labels. With the 5' RACE reads reprocessed, TCRdb shows one record per CDR3 protein and no DNA. This sample lists more than 80,000 distinct CDR3 sequences; its ten largest clones have around 0.4%. No cognate antigen is known for these TCRs. Sequencing used naive CXCR3+ CD8+ T cells from blood. Subset in this sample: CD45RO-CCR7+CD27+CD95- naive CD8+ T cells expressing CXCR3 (TNR3+). These receptors all stem from a human donor in good health. Some clones in this sample may be carry-over from other donors' samples.

The chain employs TRBV12-3 or TRBV12-4 and TRBJ1-1; the D call of TRBD1 rests on TCRdb alone, since no DNA is present to check it. There are 16 residues in the CDR3. CDR3 in amino acids: CASNVKDRGTNTEAFF.

The gene calls are TRBV4-3 and TRBJ2-7. This CDR3 has 14 residues. In germline, CDR1 is LGHNA, CDR2 YSLEER. CDR3 region: CASSQDPGDYEQYF.

The V call is TRBV7-9, the J call TRBJ2-7; with no DNA, the TCRdb D assignment of TRBD1 cannot be verified. Germline V gives CDR1 SEHNR, CDR2 FQNEAQ (reference sequence). This CDR3 contains 16 residues. The CDR3 spells CASSLPPGQGTYEQYF.

The rearrangement uses TRBV15 and TRBJ2-1; TCRdb's D call of TRBD1 is untestable without DNA. The CDR3 sequence is 15 residues long. In germline, CDR1 is LNHNV, CDR2 YYDKDF (reference sequence). CDR3 amino acids: CATRVTGTGVNEQFF.

This chain links TRBV28 with TRBJ2-1; the D call of TRBD1 rests on TCRdb alone, since no DNA is present to check it. This CDR3 has 17 residues. Per germline, CDR1 MDHEN and CDR2 SYDVKM. The CDR3 region is CASSLPTSGTGGNEQFF.

The gene calls are TRBV12-3 or TRBV12-4 and TRBJ2-7; TCRdb's assignment of TRBD2 cannot be checked, as there is no DNA. This CDR3 has 13 amino acids. The CDR3 sequence is CDSRKAGGYEQYF.

The rearrangement joins TRBV7-9 to TRBJ2-1; without DNA, the TCRdb call of TRBD2 cannot be checked. From germline, CDR1 is SEHNR and CDR2 FQNEAQ (reference sequence). The CDR3 sequence is 23 residues long. The CDR3 here is CASTPVPSGRSKGSNGSYNEQFF.

The chain links TRBV11-3 to TRBJ1-1; absent DNA, TCRdb's TRBD1 call cannot be checked. This CDR3 has 18 amino acids. From germline, CDR1 is SGHNT and CDR2 YENEEA. Here the CDR3 reads CASSLDPDREMGNTEAFF.

The V call is TRBV13, the J call TRBJ2-1; TCRdb names TRBD1, which stays unverified in the absence of DNA. This CDR3 has 17 amino acids. Germline CDR1 reads PRHDT; CDR2 reads FYEKMQ (reference sequence). CDR3 loop: CASSLVGGSGLNNEQFF.

The rearrangement uses TRBV10-3 and TRBJ2-3; with no DNA, the TCRdb D assignment of TRBD1 cannot be verified. The CDR3 length is 15 residues. The germline V gene has CDR1 ENHRY and CDR2 SYGVKD. The CDR3 spells CAISEAGGGTDTQYF.

The CDR3 loop is CSVGGSAGNTIYF. J is TRBJ1-3 and V is TRBV29-1; with no DNA, the TCRdb D assignment of TRBD1 cannot be verified. The germline CDR1 and CDR2 sequences are SQVTM and ANQGSEA. The CDR3 consists of 13 residues. Looking up the rest from reference TRBV29-1 and TRBJ1-3 gives the full variable domain: SAVISQKPSRDICQRGTSLTIQCQVDSQVTMMFWYRQQPGQSLTLIATANQGSEATYESGFVIDKFPISRPNLTFSTLTVSNMSPEDSSIYLCSVGGSAGNTIYFGEGSWLTVV.

The chain employs TRBV7-9 and TRBJ2-5; checking the TCRdb D call of TRBD2 is not possible without DNA. Per the germline V gene, CDR1 is SEHNR and CDR2 is FQNEAQ (reference sequence). The CDR3 spans 15 residues. The CDR3 loop reads CASSLVGEAQETQYF.

This rearrangement joins TRBV13 to TRBJ1-2; lacking DNA, the TRBD1 call made by TCRdb goes unchecked. Germline loops: CDR1 PRHDT, CDR2 FYEKMQ (reference sequence). CDR3 length equals 16 residues. Here the CDR3 reads CASSLGNRELSYGYTF.

The chain links TRBV12-3 or TRBV12-4 to TRBJ2-5; with no DNA, the TCRdb D assignment of TRBD2 cannot be verified. The CDR3 is 16 amino acids. Here the CDR3 reads CASSLETSGSGATQYF.

The chain employs TRBV3-1 and TRBJ2-2; TCRdb selects TRBD2, and the lack of DNA leaves this call unchecked. The germline CDR1 and CDR2 sequences are LGHDT and YNNKEL (reference sequence). The CDR3 is 18 amino acids. The CDR3 protein is CASSQDTSGRPNTGELFF.

This chain uses TRBV5-1 with TRBJ1-1; the D call from TCRdb, TRBD1, cannot be confirmed without DNA. Germline loops: CDR1 SGHRS, CDR2 YFSETQ. CDR3 length: 13 residues. The CDR3 here is CASSRGQPNEAFF.

The CDR3 is CASSLGSFPGELFF. The rearrangement links TRBV27 to TRBJ2-2. Germline V gene data show CDR1 as MNHEY and CDR2 as SMNVEV (reference sequence). The CDR3 extends over 14 amino acids.

V is TRBV6-1 and J is TRBJ2-3; the D call of TRBD2 rests on TCRdb alone, since no DNA is present to check it. The germline V gene has CDR1 MNHNS and CDR2 SASEGT. The CDR3 runs to 16 residues. The CDR3 here is CASRTLAGSSTDTQYF.

The chain employs TRBV4-3 and TRBJ1-1; TCRdb reports TRBD1, a call that lacks DNA to check it against. Germline-derived CDR1 and CDR2 are LGHNA and YSLEER. The CDR3 totals 15 residues. The CDR3 protein is CASSQDRGVGTEAFF.

The gene calls are TRBV6-1 and TRBJ2-7. CDR3 length equals 13 residues. Germline CDR1 is MNHNS and CDR2 is SASEGT. This CDR3 reads CASSELGLDEQYF.

The chain recombines TRBV28 with TRBJ2-2; TCRdb's D gene call, TRBD1, goes unchecked for lack of DNA. CDR3 length: 14 residues. Germline CDR1 and CDR2: MDHEN and SYDVKM. The CDR3 region is CASSLGGSSGELFF.

The J gene is TRBJ1-1, the V gene TRBV2. Germline values: CDR1 SNHLY, CDR2 FYNNEI. This CDR3 comprises 12 residues. The CDR3 protein is CASLDRNTEAFF.

The J gene is TRBJ2-1, the V gene TRBV10-3; TCRdb reports TRBD2, a call that lacks DNA to check it against. CDR1 and CDR2 (germline): ENHRY, SYGVKD. The CDR3 totals 15 residues. This CDR3 reads CAISYSGRPYNEQFF.

The chain employs TRBV5-4 and TRBJ2-1; as DNA is missing, the TRBD1 call by TCRdb cannot be tested. CDR3 size: 14 residues. The germline gives CDR1 SGHNT, CDR2 YYREEE (reference sequence). This CDR3 reads CASSPRDREYEQFF.

The V gene is TRBV3-1, the J gene TRBJ2-2; checking the TCRdb D call of TRBD1 is not possible without DNA. Germline values: CDR1 LGHDT, CDR2 YNNKEL (reference sequence). This CDR3 is 16 amino acids long. CDR3 loop: CASSQVGTGITGELFF.

The gene calls are TRBV7-9 and TRBJ2-1; there is no DNA to check the TCRdb D call of TRBD2. Germline V gene data show CDR1 as SEHNR and CDR2 as FQNEAQ (reference sequence). The CDR3 length is 16 residues. The CDR3 region is CASSFQREVSYNEQFF.

The rearrangement uses TRBV5-1 and TRBJ2-3; with no DNA, the TCRdb D assignment of TRBD2 cannot be verified. Germline CDR1 and CDR2: SGHRS and YFSETQ. This CDR3 is built from 16 residues. This chain's CDR3 is CASSAGLAGLTDTQYF. Full variable domain (remainder filled in from reference TRBV5-1 and TRBJ2-3): KAGVTQTPRYLIKTRGQQVTLSCSPISGHRSVSWYQQTPGQGLQFLFEYFSETQRNKGNFPGRFSGRQFSNSRSEMNVSTLELGDSALYLCASSAGLAGLTDTQYFGPGTRLTVL.

This chain joins TRBV6-5 and TRBJ2-7; TCRdb lists TRBD1, though no DNA is available to test this call. CDR3 size: 13 residues. Germline CDR1 MNHEY, CDR2 SVGAGI. The CDR3: CASSYSMGPEQYF.

The chain couples TRBV15 to TRBJ2-3; the D call from TCRdb, TRBD1, cannot be confirmed without DNA. The germline V gene encodes CDR1 LNHNV and CDR2 YYDKDF (reference sequence). The CDR3 is made up of 13 amino acids. CDR3 protein: CATKDRGTITQYF.

This chain joins TRBV15 and TRBJ1-2. CDR3 length: 14 residues. Germline CDR1 LNHNV, CDR2 YYDKDF (reference sequence). This CDR3 reads CATSRDSGGSNYTF.

This chain connects TRBV29-1 to TRBJ2-2. Germline V CDR1 and CDR2: SQVTM, ANQGSEA. The length of the CDR3 is 14 residues. The CDR3 sequence: CSVERQENAGELFF.